This record concerns one T cell receptor (beta chain) sequence. The data belong to a study of shared clonotypes between healthy human individuals. Clones were read by immunoSEQ multiplex PCR, and TCRdb kept only the in-frame ones, dropping some. The table records around 990,000 clones, approximately 80% of them present only once. The CDR3 is 17 residues long. The V gene lost 6 bases and the J gene lost 2 bases, with 22 bases spanning the gap. Germline V gene lookup returns CDR1 MNHEY and CDR2 SMNVEV (reference sequence). This TCR derives from a young man in good health. Some clones in this sample may be carry-over from other donors' samples. Sequenced material: memory CD4+ T cells from PBMCs. Described subset: CD45RA-negative fraction. V gene TRBV27 combines with J gene TRBJ1-2; possible D gene TRBD1, 5 bases. This chain's CDR3 is CASRSIGIAGGNYGYTF. As DNA, the CDR3 is TGTGCCAGCAGATCAATTGGAATAGCGGGGGGGAACTATGGCTACACCTTC.